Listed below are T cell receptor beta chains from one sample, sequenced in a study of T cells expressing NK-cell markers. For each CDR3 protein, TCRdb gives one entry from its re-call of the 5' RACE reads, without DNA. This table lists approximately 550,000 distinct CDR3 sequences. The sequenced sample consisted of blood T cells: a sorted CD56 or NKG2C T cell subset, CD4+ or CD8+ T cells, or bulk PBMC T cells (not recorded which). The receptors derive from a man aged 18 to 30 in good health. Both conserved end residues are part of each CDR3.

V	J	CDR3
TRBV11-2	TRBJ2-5	CASSPRETGTQYF
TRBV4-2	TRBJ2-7	CASSQKAGGPSTQYF
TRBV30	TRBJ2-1	CATAQGTFYNEQFF
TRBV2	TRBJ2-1	CASTTHPGLKQFF
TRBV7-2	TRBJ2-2	CASSYLAGGLNTGELFF
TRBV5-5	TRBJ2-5	CASSRDRGKETQYF
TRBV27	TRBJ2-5	CASSHTGTEETQYF
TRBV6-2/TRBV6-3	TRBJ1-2	CASSSSGTGVPFGWNYGYTF
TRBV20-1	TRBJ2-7	CSARLPGLAGGQGSPEQYF
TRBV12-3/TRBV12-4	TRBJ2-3	CASSLKVGRSTQYF
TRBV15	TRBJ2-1	CATQGDSYNEQFF
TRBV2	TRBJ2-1	CASSHQVLGYNEQFF
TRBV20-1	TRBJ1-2	CSASLAVAYGYTF
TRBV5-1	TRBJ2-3	CASRRDSPMNTQYF
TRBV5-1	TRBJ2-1	CASSSGVVGYNEQFF
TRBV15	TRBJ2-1	CATSRVGAAFNNEQFF
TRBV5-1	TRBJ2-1	CASAGGLAADNEQFF
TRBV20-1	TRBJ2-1	CSAAASDRAYNEQFF
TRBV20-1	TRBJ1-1	CSARRRDSPMNTEAFF
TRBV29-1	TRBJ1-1	CSVAPLTGTEAFF
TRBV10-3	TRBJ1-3	CAAAGQAGNTIYF
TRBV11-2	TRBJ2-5	CASSLGTVQETQYF
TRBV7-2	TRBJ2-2	CASSLYHTGELFF
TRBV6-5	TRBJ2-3	CASSYSSLAGEDTQYF
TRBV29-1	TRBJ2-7	CSGQVHPYEQYF
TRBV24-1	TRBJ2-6	CATSDLNVLTF
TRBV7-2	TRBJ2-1	CASSSGLAGRPIEQFF
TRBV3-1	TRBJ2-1	CASSQLQGAGNEQFF
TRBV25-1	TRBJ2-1	CASSESTIYNEQFF
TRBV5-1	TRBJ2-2	CASILGNGGELFF
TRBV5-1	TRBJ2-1	CASRFTGGPEQFF
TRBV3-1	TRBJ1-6	CASSPTESGSPLHF
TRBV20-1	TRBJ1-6	CSARGPGAAYNSPLHF
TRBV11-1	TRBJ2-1	CASSLGSYSGSPYNEQFF
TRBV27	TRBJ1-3	CASSLLDFSGNTIYF
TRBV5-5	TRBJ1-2	CASSFRALRGYTF
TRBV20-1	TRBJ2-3	CSARVRRGLAGAGPDTQYF
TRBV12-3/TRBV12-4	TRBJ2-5	CASSFALMNGGETQYF
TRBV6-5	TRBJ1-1	CASSYSGDGTEAFF
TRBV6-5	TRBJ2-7	CASSYSDRTRGYEQYF
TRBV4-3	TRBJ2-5	CASSQVLETQETQYF
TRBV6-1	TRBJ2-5	CASSEADRGGLGPQYF
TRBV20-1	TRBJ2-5	CSASGASIETQYF
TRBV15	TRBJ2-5	CATSDGLKETQYF
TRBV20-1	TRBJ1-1	CSADGGGGPEAFF